This T cell receptor beta chain was obtained from a study of OX40 agonist ivuxolimab in advanced cancers. Only in-frame clones appear in the TCRdb table, and some are missing; sequencing was by immunoSEQ multiplex PCR. The data show 35,000 to 40,000 clones, around 89% seen once. The receptor's source is an adult with an advanced solid tumor such as melanoma, head and neck, liver or kidney cancer. The sample consisted of CD4+ or CD8+ T cells sorted from blood, taken in a trial of the OX40 agonist ivuxolimab.

The CDR3: CASSSHRDRDGTEAFF. The CDR3 region has the DNA TGTGCCAGCAGCTCCCATAGGGACAGGGATGGAACTGAAGCTTTCTTT. This chain links TRBV7-9 with TRBJ1-1; 9 positions match TRBD1. Germline lookup yields CDR1 SEHNR and CDR2 FQNEAQ (reference sequence). J was trimmed by 5 bases and V by 4 bases; bases with no gene match: 11. The CDR3 runs 16 residues.